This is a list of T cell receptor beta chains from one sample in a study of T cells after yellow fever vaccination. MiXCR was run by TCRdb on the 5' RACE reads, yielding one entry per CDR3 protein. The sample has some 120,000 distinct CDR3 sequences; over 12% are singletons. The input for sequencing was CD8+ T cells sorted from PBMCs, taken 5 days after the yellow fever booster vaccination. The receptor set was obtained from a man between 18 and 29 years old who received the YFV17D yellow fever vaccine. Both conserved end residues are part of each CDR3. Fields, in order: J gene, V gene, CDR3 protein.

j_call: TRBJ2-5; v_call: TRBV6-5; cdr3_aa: CASSYWASGKETQYF
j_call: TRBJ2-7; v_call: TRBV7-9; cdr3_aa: CASSDGQLEQYF
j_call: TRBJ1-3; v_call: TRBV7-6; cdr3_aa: CASSSTGSSGNTIYF
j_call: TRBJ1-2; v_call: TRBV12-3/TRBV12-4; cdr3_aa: CASSLRPWGKDGYTF
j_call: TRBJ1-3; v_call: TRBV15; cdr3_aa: CATSITPMGGNTIYF
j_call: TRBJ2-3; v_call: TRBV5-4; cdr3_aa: CASSSPPISGGGTDTQYF
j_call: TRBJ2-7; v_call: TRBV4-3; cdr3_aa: CASSLRGDEQYF
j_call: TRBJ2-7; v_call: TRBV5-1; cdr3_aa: CASSLVWDSPTYEQYF
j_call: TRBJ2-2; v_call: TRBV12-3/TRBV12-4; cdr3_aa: CASRGSTGELFF
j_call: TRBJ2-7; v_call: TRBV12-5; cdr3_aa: CASGLSDGTGVYEQYF
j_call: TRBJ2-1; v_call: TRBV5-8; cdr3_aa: CASSLELGGVPEQFF
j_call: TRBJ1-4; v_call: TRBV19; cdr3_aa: CASAPRHGRLNEKLFF
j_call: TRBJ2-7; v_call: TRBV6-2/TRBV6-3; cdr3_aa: CASSYSARDGHYEQYF
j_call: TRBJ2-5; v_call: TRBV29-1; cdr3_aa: CSVKGETQYF
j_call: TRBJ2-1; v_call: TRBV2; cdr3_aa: CASSEGRGGDEQFF
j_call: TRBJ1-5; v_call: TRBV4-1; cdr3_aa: CASSQRLSGNQPQHF
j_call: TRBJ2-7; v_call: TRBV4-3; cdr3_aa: CASSQDAAGRTYEQYF
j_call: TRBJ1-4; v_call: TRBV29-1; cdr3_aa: CSGLPENNEKLFF
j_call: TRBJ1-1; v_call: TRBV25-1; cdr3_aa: CASSELLSSTEAFF
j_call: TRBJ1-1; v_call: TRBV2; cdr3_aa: CASSERWNTEAFF
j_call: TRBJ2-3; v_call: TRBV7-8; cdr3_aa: CASSFSLPIGTDTQYF
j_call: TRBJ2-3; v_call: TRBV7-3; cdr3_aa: CASSPGASGATDTQYF
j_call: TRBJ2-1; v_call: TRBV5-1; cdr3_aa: CASSLAWKVEQFF
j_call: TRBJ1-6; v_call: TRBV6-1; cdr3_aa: CASVPGPIENSYNSPLHF
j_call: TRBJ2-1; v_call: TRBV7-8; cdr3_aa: CASSPGSGRVVPNEQFF
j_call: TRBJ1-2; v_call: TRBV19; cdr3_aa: CASSKLGDGYTF
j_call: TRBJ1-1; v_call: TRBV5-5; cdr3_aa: CASRTLGGRATEAFF
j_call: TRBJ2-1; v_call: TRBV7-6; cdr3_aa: CASSATSGGYEQFF
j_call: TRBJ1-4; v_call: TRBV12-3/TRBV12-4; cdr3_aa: CASSPGLTNEKLFF
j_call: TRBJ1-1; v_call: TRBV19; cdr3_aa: CASSVGQIEAFF
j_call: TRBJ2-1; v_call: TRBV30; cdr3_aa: CAWSVTVLENEQFF
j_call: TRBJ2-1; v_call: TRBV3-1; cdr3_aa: CASSQFPGTGMNEQFF
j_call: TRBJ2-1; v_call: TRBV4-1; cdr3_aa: CASSHPSRVGEQFF